This T cell receptor (beta chain) was sequenced for a study of T cell repertoires in cytomegalovirus infection. Background on the study: Alongside well-studied HLA-B-restricted CMV epitopes, recently identified HLA-C-restricted CMV epitopes were also used. Public TCR beta signatures marked donors with CMV infection and the matching HLA.

TCRdb reprocessed the reads via MiXCR and lists one record per CDR3 protein. The sample shows approximately 990,000 distinct CDR3 sequences, roughly 30% of them seen only once. V was trimmed by 5 bases and J by 2 bases, leaving 6 bases between them. CDR1 is SQVTM, CDR2 ANQGSEA, per germline. The CDR3 totals 11 residues. Of note for this clonotype: The antigen remains unidentified.

This receptor was obtained from a human donor in good health (CMV status not recorded). Some clones in this sample may be carry-over from other donors' samples. The chain combines TRBV29-1 with TRBJ1-2; the D is unclear. Sample: cultured CD8+ T cells from PBMCs, taken from culture after CMV antigen stimulation. CDR3 region: CSVKRNYGYTF. CDR3 coding DNA: TGCAGCGTTAAGCGAAACTATGGCTACACCTTC.